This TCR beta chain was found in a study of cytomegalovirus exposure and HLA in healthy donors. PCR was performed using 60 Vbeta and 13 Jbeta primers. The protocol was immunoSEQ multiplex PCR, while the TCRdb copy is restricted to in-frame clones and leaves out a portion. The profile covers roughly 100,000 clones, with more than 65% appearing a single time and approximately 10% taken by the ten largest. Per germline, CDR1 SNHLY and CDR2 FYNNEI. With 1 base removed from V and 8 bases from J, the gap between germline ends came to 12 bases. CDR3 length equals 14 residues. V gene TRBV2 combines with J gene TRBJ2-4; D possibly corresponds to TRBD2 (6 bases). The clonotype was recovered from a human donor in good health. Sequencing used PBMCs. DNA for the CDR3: TGTGCCAGCAGTGAAGTGGCCCCGGGGGACATTCAGTACTTC. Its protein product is CASSEVAPGDIQYF. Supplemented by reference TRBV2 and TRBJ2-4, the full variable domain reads EPEVTQTPSHQVTQMGQEVILRCVPISNHLYFYWYRQILGQKVEFLVSFYNNEISEKSEIFDDQFSVERPDGSNFTLKIRSTKLEDSAMYFCASSEVAPGDIQYFGAGTRLSVL.